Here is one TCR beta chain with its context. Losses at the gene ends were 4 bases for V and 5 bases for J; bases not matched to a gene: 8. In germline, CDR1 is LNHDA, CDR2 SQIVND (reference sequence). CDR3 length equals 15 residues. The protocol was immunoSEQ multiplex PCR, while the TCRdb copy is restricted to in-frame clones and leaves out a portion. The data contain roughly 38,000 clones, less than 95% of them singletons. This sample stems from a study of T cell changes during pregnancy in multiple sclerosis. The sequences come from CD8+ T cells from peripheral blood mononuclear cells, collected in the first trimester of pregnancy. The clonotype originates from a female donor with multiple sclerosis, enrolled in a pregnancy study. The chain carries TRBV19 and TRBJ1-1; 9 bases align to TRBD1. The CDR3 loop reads CASSTTGGAGTEAFF. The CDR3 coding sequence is TGTGCCAGTAGTACCACAGGGGGCGCGGGGACTGAAGCTTTCTTT. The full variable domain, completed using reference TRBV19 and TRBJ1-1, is DGGITQSPKYLFRKEGQNVTLSCEQNLNHDAMYWYRQDPGQGLRLIYYSQIVNDFQKGDIAEGYSVSREKKESFPLTVTSAQKNPTAFYLCASSTTGGAGTEAFFGQGTRLTVV.